The entry that follows covers one T cell receptor (beta chain) sequence. Germline loops: CDR1 SNHLY, CDR2 FYNNEI. V lost 8 bases and J lost 4; bases outside the gene matches: 10. There are 14 residues in the CDR3. The data originate from a study of blood T cell repertoires in COVID-19. Generated by immunoSEQ multiplex PCR, the TCRdb table keeps only in-frame clones and is missing some. This repertoire shows approximately 60,000 clones, around 87% found once; its top ten account for around 20%. This clonotype was obtained from a woman over 75 with COVID-19, enrolled during active disease. Sample: peripheral blood. V and J are TRBV2 and TRBJ1-1, with TRBD1 matching 7 bases. CDR3 nucleotides: TGTGCCAGCGGCCGGGACAGCCAAAGCACTGAAGCTTTCTTT. Encoded protein: CASGRDSQSTEAFF.